Shown below are 21 T cell receptor beta chains from a single sample sequenced in a study of technical replicates of blood from several donors. This table comes from immunoSEQ multiplex PCR, and its TCRdb copy is limited to in-frame clones, with some not included. The repertoire holds about 95,000 clones, with roughly 95% as singletons. The sequencing input was T cells isolated from PBMCs. Receptors were obtained from a human donor in good health.

The chain employs TRBV30 and TRBJ2-7; 7 bases agree with TRBD2. Germline CDR1 GTSNPN, CDR2 SVGIG (reference sequence). CDR3 length: 14 amino acids. After removal of 3 bases from V and 5 bases from J, the junction contained 10 bases not matched to a gene. CDR3 sequence (DNA): TGTGCCTGGAGGGCCGGAGCGGGGTTCCACGAGCAGTACTTC. Its protein is CAWRAGAGFHEQYF.

V and J are TRBV7-2 and TRBJ2-7; D perhaps matches TRBD1 (5 bases). The germline V gene encodes CDR1 SGHTA and CDR2 FQGNSA. Deletions cut 7 bases from V and 0 bases from J, with 13 bases between. The CDR3 is 14 residues long. CDR3 region: CASTLKGNSYEQYF. In nucleotides, the CDR3 is TGTGCCAGCACCCTAAAGGGGAACTCCTACGAGCAGTACTTC. Full variable domain (rest looked up from reference TRBV7-2 and TRBJ2-7): GAGVSQSPSNKVTEKGKDVELRCDPISGHTALYWYRQSLGQGLEFLIYFQGNSAPDKSGLPSDRFSAERTGGSVSTLTIQRTQQEDSAVYLCASTLKGNSYEQYFGPGTRLTVT.

The chain employs TRBV19 and TRBJ2-7; 8 bases match TRBD1. The CDR3 is made up of 15 amino acids. Germline CDR1 reads LNHDA; CDR2 reads SQIVND (reference sequence). J was trimmed by 0 bases and V by 9 bases; bases with no gene match: 10. The CDR3 region has the DNA TGTGCCAGCGGACAGGGCCTTGCCTTCTCCTACGAGCAGTACTTC. Translating it yields CASGQGLAFSYEQYF.

The V call is TRBV28, the J call TRBJ1-1; no clear D. V was pared by 2 bases and J by 5 bases, with 12 bases between. CDR3 length equals 14 residues. Germline V CDR1 and CDR2: MDHEN, SYDVKM. The CDR3 DNA is TGTGCCAGCAGTTTAGTTCAGATCCAGACTGAAGCTTTCTTT. It yields the protein CASSLVQIQTEAFF.

The chain joins TRBV11-3 to TRBJ2-7; no definite D call. The germline gives CDR1 SGHNT, CDR2 YENEEA. The V end was cut by 3 bases, the J end by 0 bases, with 9 bases between. This CDR3 comprises 14 residues. Written as DNA, the CDR3 is TGTGCCAGCAGCTTCGGCGGTACCTCCTACGAGCAGTACTTC. Translating it yields CASSFGGTSYEQYF.

This chain uses TRBV2 with TRBJ1-5, with 9 bases lining up with TRBD1. The CDR3 length is 14 residues. The ends lost 2 bases at V and 6 bases at J; junction bases unmatched: 2. In germline, CDR1 is SNHLY, CDR2 FYNNEI. The CDR3 region is CASSETGGGQPQHF. The CDR3 nucleotides read TGTGCCAGCAGTGAAACAGGGGGCGGTCAGCCCCAGCATTTT.

V and J are TRBV10-1 and TRBJ2-1; 8 bases align to TRBD2. After removal of 4 bases from V and 2 bases from J, the junction contained 10 bases not matched to a gene. CDR3 length: 17 amino acids. The germline gives CDR1 WNHNN, CDR2 SYGVQD (reference sequence). The CDR3 nucleotides read TGCGCCAGCAGTGGTACGACGGGACTAGTCCCCTACAATGAGCAGTTCTTC. This gives the protein CASSGTTGLVPYNEQFF.

The chain recombines TRBV6-5 with TRBJ2-7; D not resolved. CDR3 size: 12 residues. The V end was cut by 0 bases, the J end by 4 bases, with 4 bases between. Germline values: CDR1 MNHEY, CDR2 SVGAGI. In DNA, the CDR3 is TGTGCCAGCAGTTACTCGGAGTACGAGCAGTACTTC. The encoded protein is CASSYSEYEQYF.

V gene TRBV4-2 combines with J gene TRBJ1-1, with D possibly matching TRBD1 (6 bases). Germline V gives CDR1 LGHNA, CDR2 YNFKEQ. The CDR3 is 17 residues long. The ends were cut back, 2 bases at V and 1 base at J, with 17 bases in the middle. DNA for the CDR3: TGTGCCAGCAGCCAAATCGGGCAGGGGCCAGCGAACACTGAAGCTTTCTTT. Its translation is CASSQIGQGPANTEAFF.

The chain couples TRBV5-4 to TRBJ2-5, with a weak D call TRBD1 (6 bases). CDR1 and CDR2 from the germline V gene are SGHNT and YYREEE (reference sequence). The CDR3 runs to 16 residues. V lost 2 bases to trimming and J lost 1 base, with 15 bases between them. CDR3 sequence reads: CASSFGQTLIQETQYF. DNA for the CDR3: TGTGCCAGCAGCTTTGGACAGACATTAATCCAAGAGACCCAGTACTTC.

The chain joins TRBV29-1 to TRBJ1-2, with TRBD1 identical over 9 bases. V dropped 7 bases and J dropped 4; count of bases not matched to a gene: 7. CDR3 length equals 13 residues. CDR1 SQVTM and CDR2 ANQGSEA come from the germline V gene. CDR3 region: CSAGTGPSYGYTF. For the CDR3, the DNA is TGCAGCGCTGGGACAGGGCCGAGCTATGGCTACACCTTC. Full variable domain (remainder filled in from reference TRBV29-1 and TRBJ1-2): SAVISQKPSRDICQRGTSLTIQCQVDSQVTMMFWYRQQPGQSLTLIATANQGSEATYESGFVIDKFPISRPNLTFSTLTVSNMSPEDSSIYLCSAGTGPSYGYTFGSGTRLTVV.

This clone has only one observation. The chain joins TRBV5-1 to TRBJ2-1; TRBD1 matches 11 bases. The trim removed 3 bases at V and 6 bases at J, leaving 5 bases unmatched. CDR1 is SGHRS, CDR2 YFSETQ, per germline. CDR3 size: 15 residues. CDR3 sequence reads: CASSSDRGPSNEQFF. The CDR3 region has the DNA TGCGCCAGCAGCTCGGACAGGGGGCCCAGCAATGAGCAGTTCTTC.

This chain uses TRBV10-3 with TRBJ1-2, with TRBD1 as a possible D gene (6 bases). The V gene lost 10 bases and the J gene lost 4 bases, with 22 bases spanning the gap. Germline CDR1 and CDR2: ENHRY and SYGVKD. The CDR3 sequence is 15 residues long. The DNA of the CDR3 is TGTGCCAGTTTCGGGGAAACAGGGCTGTTCTATGGCTACACCTTC. This translates into CASFGETGLFYGYTF.

The CDR3 nucleotides read TGTGCCAGCAGCTTGGCTAGTTCGGGAGAGACCCAGTACTTC. It encodes CASSLASSGETQYF. This chain connects TRBV5-6 to TRBJ2-5; no definite D call. Germline V CDR1 and CDR2: SGHDT, YYEEEE. The CDR3 length is 14 residues. Trimming shortened V by 0 bases and J by 4 bases, and 10 bases separated the two germline ends.

This rearrangement joins TRBV13 to TRBJ2-5, with no clear D. Deletions cut 4 bases from V and 4 bases from J, with 10 bases between. The germline V gene has CDR1 PRHDT and CDR2 FYEKMQ (reference sequence). The CDR3 has 13 residues. CDR3 loop: CASSSVHGETQYF. The CDR3, as DNA: TGTGCCAGCAGCTCTGTGCACGGAGAGACCCAGTACTTC.

The chain carries TRBV19 and TRBJ1-2; 10 bases fit TRBD1. The V gene's germline CDR1 is LNHDA and CDR2 SQIVND (reference sequence). CDR3 size: 15 residues. The V gene end was trimmed by 7 bases and the J gene end by 3 bases; junction bases not matched to a gene: 8. CDR3 region: CASIGTGEGYYGYTF. The DNA of the CDR3 is TGTGCCAGTATTGGGACAGGGGAAGGTTACTATGGCTACACCTTC.

The CDR3 reads CASSFRAGERDTQYF. CDR3 bases: TGTGCCAGCAGCTTCCGGGCGGGAGAGAGAGATACGCAGTATTTT. The gene calls are TRBV7-3 and TRBJ2-3, with 7 positions matching TRBD2. CDR1 is SGHTA and CDR2 is FQGTGA in the germline V gene. V was clipped by 3 bases and J by 5 bases; unmatched bases: 8. This CDR3 is 15 amino acids long. Complete variable domain (other parts from reference TRBV7-3 and TRBJ2-3): GAGVSQTPSNKVTEKGKYVELRCDPISGHTALYWYRQSLGQGPEFLIYFQGTGAADDSGLPNDRFFAVRPEGSVSTLKIQRTERGDSAVYLCASSFRAGERDTQYFGPGTRLTVL.

The V call is TRBV5-4, the J call TRBJ2-7; 9 bases agree with TRBD2. The CDR3 totals 15 residues. Germline CDR1 and CDR2: SGHNT and YYREEE (reference sequence). V gave up 0 bases and J gave up 2 bases; unmatched junction bases: 3. The CDR3 spells CASSLGLAEAYEQYF. The CDR3 DNA sequence: TGTGCCAGCAGCTTGGGACTAGCGGAAGCCTACGAGCAGTACTTC.

V gene TRBV7-3 combines with J gene TRBJ2-5, with D possibly matching TRBD2 (7 bases). V was cut by 2 bases and J by 3 bases, with 16 bases left in between. Germline values: CDR1 SGHTA, CDR2 FQGTGA. This CDR3 has 16 residues. CDR3 loop: CASSLLGGAVKETQYF. CDR3 DNA sequence: TGTGCCAGCAGCTTATTAGGGGGGGCGGTTAAAGAGACCCAGTACTTC.

The DNA for the CDR3 is TGTGCCAGCAGTGACCCAGCGGGAGGTAATGATGAGCAGTTCTTC. Translated, it gives CASSDPAGGNDEQFF. The chain has TRBV6-4 and TRBJ2-1; 9 bases line up with TRBD2. Per germline, CDR1 MRHNA and CDR2 SNTAGT. This CDR3 region has 15 residues. V was pared by 2 bases and J by 8 bases, with 7 bases of the junction left unmatched.

The rearrangement uses TRBV4-1 and TRBJ2-1; D is unclear. Germline V gives CDR1 MGHRA, CDR2 YSYEKL. Trimming cost V 0 bases and J 13 bases, with 13 bases left between them. CDR3 length: 13 amino acids. For the CDR3, the DNA is TGCGCCAGCAGCCAAGAGTCTACGACTCCTCAGTTCTTC. Translated, it gives CASSQESTTPQFF.